This T cell receptor beta chain was sequenced in a study of blood T cell repertoires in COVID-19. Study-wide context: The study drew acute and convalescent COVID-19 samples from the United States, Italy and Spain.

V was clipped by 5 bases and J by 9 bases; unmatched bases: 4. CDR1 and CDR2 from the germline V gene are MNHEY and SVGEGT. This CDR3 contains 12 residues. Sequencing used immunoSEQ multiplex PCR; TCRdb keeps in-frame clones, though not all of them. The sample consists of some 270,000 clones, 90% of them appearing once. The chain carries TRBV6-2 or TRBV6-3 and TRBJ2-4, with 7 bases lining up with TRBD1. This clonotype was obtained from a woman in her twenties or thirties with acute COVID-19. Specimen: PBMCs or T cells enriched from blood (not recorded which). The CDR3, as DNA: TGTGCCAGCAGTGCCGGGACAGCCATTCAGTACTTC. Its protein product is CASSAGTAIQYF.